These 2 T cell receptor beta chains share one sample of origin, sequenced in a study of blood T cell repertoires in COVID-19. Sequencing was performed with immunoSEQ multiplex PCR; in TCRdb, only in-frame clones are kept and a portion is missing. The sample lists approximately 250,000 clones, over 75% occurring once. Sequenced: peripheral blood. These TCRs come from a woman between 65 and 79 years old with COVID-19, enrolled during active disease.

The genes are TRBV3-1 (or the pseudogene TRBV3-2) and TRBJ2-7, with a weak D call TRBD2 (5 bases). V lost 1 base, J lost 6 bases, and 13 bases lay in between. CDR3 size: 14 residues. Germline V gives CDR1 LGHDT, CDR2 YNNKEL (reference sequence). The CDR3 bases are TGTGCCAGCAGCCAAGGAATTCGGGGTATCGAGCAGTACTTC. It specifies CASSQGIRGIEQYF.

The chain recombines TRBV2 with TRBJ2-2; TRBD1 matches 7 bases. This CDR3 comprises 15 residues. The V gene's germline CDR1 is SNHLY and CDR2 FYNNEI. With V trimmed by 6 bases and J by 0 bases, 4 bases remained unmatched. In DNA, the CDR3 is TGTGCCAGCAGCTCCGGGACAGCGAACACCGGGGAGCTGTTTTTT. Its translation is CASSSGTANTGELFF.